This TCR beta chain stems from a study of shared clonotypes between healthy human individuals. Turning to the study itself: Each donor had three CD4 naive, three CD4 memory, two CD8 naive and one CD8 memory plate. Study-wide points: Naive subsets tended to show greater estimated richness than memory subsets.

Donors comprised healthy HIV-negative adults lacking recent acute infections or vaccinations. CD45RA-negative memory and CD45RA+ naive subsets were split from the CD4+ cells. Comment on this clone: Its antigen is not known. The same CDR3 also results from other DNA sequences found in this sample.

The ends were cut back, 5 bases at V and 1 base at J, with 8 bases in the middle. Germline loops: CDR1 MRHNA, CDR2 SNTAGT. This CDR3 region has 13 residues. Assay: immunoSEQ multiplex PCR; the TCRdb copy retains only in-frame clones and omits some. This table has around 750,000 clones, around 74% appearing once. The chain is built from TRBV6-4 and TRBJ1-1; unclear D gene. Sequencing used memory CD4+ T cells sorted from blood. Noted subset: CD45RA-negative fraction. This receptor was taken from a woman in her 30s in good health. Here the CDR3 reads CASSRTGNTEAFF. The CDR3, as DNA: TGTGCCAGCAGTCGGACGGGGAACACTGAAGCTTTCTTT.